This TCR beta chain was profiled in a study of T-cell memory formation after mild COVID-19. Study-wide context: The TCR clusters were mostly specific to one donor. Study findings and constraints: Shrinking CD4+ clones resided mostly in CM and EM, and CD8+ ones in EMRA. Cross-reactive memory appears to have joined, as suggested by some responding clones showing up in pre-infection memory.

5'RACE, which relied on constant-segment primers, yielded TCR alpha and TCR beta cDNA libraries carrying sample barcodes and UMIs. TCRdb independently ran MiXCR on the 5' RACE reads; one entry per CDR3 protein. Of 92,000 or so distinct CDR3 sequences listed, around an eighth are singletons. Germline V gene sequence: CDR1 PRHDT, CDR2 FYEKMQ (reference sequence). Trimming removed 4 bases from V and 4 bases from J; junction bases left unmatched: 14. The CDR3 consists of 18 residues. Note on this clonotype: The antigen is not known.

The sequencing sample was made of PBMCs or a T cell subset sorted from them (not recorded which). This TCR came from an adult woman who had mild COVID-19 (a few samples of this study predate the infection). Cell type and time point are not known. The rearrangement joins TRBV13 to TRBJ2-5; TRBD2 matches at 11 bases. CDR3 nucleotides: TGTGCCAGCAGCTGGCAACTAGCGGGGGACCCGGGAGGAGAGACCCAGTACTTC. As protein: CASSWQLAGDPGGETQYF.